A single sample gave rise to the 25 T cell receptor beta chains below, sequenced in a study of T cells expressing NK-cell markers. TCRdb reanalyzed the 5' RACE reads and collapses them to one entry per CDR3 protein, without DNA. The sample holds roughly 390,000 distinct CDR3 sequences. Sequencing was done on a sample of blood T cells: a sorted CD56 or NKG2C T cell subset, CD4+ or CD8+ T cells, or bulk PBMC T cells (not recorded which). These receptors all stem from a man aged 18-69 years in good health.

J is TRBJ1-5 and V is TRBV6-5; lacking DNA, the TRBD1 call made by TCRdb goes unchecked. CDR1 and CDR2 (germline): MNHEY, SVGAGI. There are 18 residues in the CDR3. The CDR3 reads CASRSTGQGSISNQPQHF.

This chain joins TRBV6-1 and TRBJ2-2; TCRdb names TRBD1, which stays unverified in the absence of DNA. CDR1 and CDR2 from the germline V gene are MNHNS and SASEGT. The CDR3 has 14 amino acids. CDR3 region: CASDGQGYTGELFF.

The chain uses TRBV20-1 and TRBJ2-3; checking the TCRdb D call of TRBD2 is not possible without DNA. CDR1 and CDR2 from the germline V gene are DFQATT and SNEGSKA (reference sequence). The CDR3 covers 18 residues. Here the CDR3 reads CSASGPGGPTAGTDTQYF.

The V and J genes are TRBV20-1 and TRBJ1-1; TCRdb's D call, TRBD1, is unchecked because there is no DNA. The CDR3 loop spans 12 amino acids. CDR1 and CDR2 (germline): DFQATT, SNEGSKA (reference sequence). CDR3 protein: CSAGALMTEAFF.

The V call is TRBV18, the J call TRBJ2-1; no DNA is available, so the TRBD1 call from TCRdb remains unchecked. The CDR3 covers 15 residues. Germline CDR1 and CDR2: KGHSH and LQKENI. CDR3 region: CASSQVGTGRNEQFF.

The chain is built from TRBV5-1 and TRBJ2-1. This CDR3 comprises 12 residues. Looked up from germline, CDR1 is SGHRS and CDR2 is YFSETQ. The CDR3 spells CASSLEVQEQFF.

The chain is built from TRBV20-1 and TRBJ1-1. CDR1 and CDR2 from the germline V gene are DFQATT and SNEGSKA (reference sequence). The CDR3 spans 17 residues. Here the CDR3 reads CSARELGNGGVKAEAFF.

This chain links TRBV12-3 or TRBV12-4 with TRBJ2-3; the TCRdb call, TRBD2, lacks DNA for checking. The CDR3 is 18 amino acids. The CDR3 sequence: CASSLTTTSGGATDTQYF.

This chain joins TRBV5-1 and TRBJ1-1; TCRdb's assignment of TRBD1 cannot be checked, as there is no DNA. Per germline, CDR1 SGHRS and CDR2 YFSETQ. The CDR3 loop spans 16 amino acids. CDR3 sequence: CASSPGGADLSTEAFF.

This chain uses TRBV3-1 with TRBJ2-4. The CDR3 length is 17 residues. The germline V gene has CDR1 LGHDT and CDR2 YNNKEL (reference sequence). This chain's CDR3 is CASSQDASSLAKNIQYF.

The chain combines TRBV5-1 with TRBJ2-5; TCRdb's D call, TRBD1, is unchecked because there is no DNA. This CDR3 region has 16 residues. Germline CDR1 and CDR2: SGHRS and YFSETQ. The CDR3 here is CASSLSGTSIQETQYF.

The chain couples TRBV18 to TRBJ2-1; TCRdb selects TRBD1, and the lack of DNA leaves this call unchecked. The CDR3 length is 15 residues. Looked up from germline, CDR1 is KGHSH and CDR2 is LQKENI. CDR3 region: CASSTTGQGAYEQFF.

J is TRBJ2-1 and V is TRBV20-1; the TRBD2 assignment by TCRdb is unverifiable without DNA. The CDR3 is 14 residues long. The germline V gene encodes CDR1 DFQATT and CDR2 SNEGSKA (reference sequence). The CDR3 sequence: CSAREAGSYNEQFF.

The rearrangement links TRBV28 to TRBJ2-7; TCRdb reports TRBD2, a call that lacks DNA to check it against. Germline-derived CDR1 and CDR2 are MDHEN and SYDVKM. The CDR3 runs to 15 residues. Here the CDR3 reads CASSLNSGGLYEQYF.

The V call is TRBV21-1, the J call TRBJ1-1; lacking DNA, the TRBD1 call made by TCRdb goes unchecked. TRBV21-1 is recorded as a pseudogene. This CDR3 has 15 residues. CDR3: CASSIVPRVNTEAFF.

The chain couples TRBV20-1 to TRBJ2-5; TCRdb's D gene call, TRBD1, goes unchecked for lack of DNA. The CDR3 contains 15 residues. From germline, CDR1 is DFQATT and CDR2 SNEGSKA (reference sequence). The CDR3 region is CSASVRGGYQETQYF.

The rearrangement joins TRBV3-1 to TRBJ2-1; TCRdb names TRBD2, which stays unverified in the absence of DNA. The germline gives CDR1 LGHDT, CDR2 YNNKEL (reference sequence). This CDR3 spans 15 amino acids. The CDR3 spells CASSQGGGTKNEQFF.

The chain is built from TRBV6-2 or TRBV6-3 and TRBJ1-2. The CDR3 sequence is 11 residues long. Germline lookup yields CDR1 MNHEY and CDR2 SVGEGT. The CDR3 loop reads CASSYSYGYTF.

The chain is built from TRBV6-1 and TRBJ1-6. This CDR3 is 14 amino acids long. CDR1 is MNHNS, CDR2 SASEGT, per germline. This CDR3 is CTTSGSSYNSPLHF.

The chain recombines TRBV14 with TRBJ1-3; TCRdb proposes TRBD1, but this gene call is untestable without DNA. Germline values: CDR1 SGHDN, CDR2 FVKESK. The CDR3 spans 15 residues. Here the CDR3 reads CASSPTGDPRNTIYF.

The chain combines TRBV7-2 with TRBJ2-7; without DNA, the TCRdb call of TRBD2 cannot be checked. CDR3 size: 15 residues. Per the germline V gene, CDR1 is SGHTA and CDR2 is FQGNSA. CDR3 loop: CASSSRPAGIYEQYF.

The CDR3 sequence: CASSQDFSGEKLFF. The V gene is TRBV6-1, the J gene TRBJ1-4. The germline gives CDR1 MNHNS, CDR2 SASEGT. The CDR3 is 14 amino acids.

This chain links TRBV4-2 with TRBJ2-7; TCRdb proposes TRBD2, but this gene call is untestable without DNA. This CDR3 spans 16 amino acids. The germline CDR1 and CDR2 sequences are LGHNA and YNFKEQ. The CDR3: CASSQDPRGIPYEQYF.

The V call is TRBV5-6, the J call TRBJ2-3; TCRdb indicates TRBD2, and absent DNA this call remains unverified. Germline CDR1 SGHDT, CDR2 YYEEEE. CDR3 size: 17 residues. Here the CDR3 reads CASSLRIGATSTDTQYF.

The rearrangement links TRBV18 to TRBJ1-2. In germline, CDR1 is KGHSH, CDR2 LQKENI. This CDR3 has 15 residues. The CDR3 here is CASSPGPNSGYGYTF.